This T cell receptor beta chain was profiled in a study of T-cell reconstitution after alpha-beta-depleted transplantation in children. With respect to this clonotype: Its antigen is unidentified.

Findings and limits, study-wide: The study traced high day-60 TCRbeta diversity in some patients to surviving recipient T cells and thymic progenitors.

Trimming left V 4 bases short and J 0 bases short, with 10 bases between. CDR3 length: 15 amino acids. CDR1 SGHVS and CDR2 FNYEAQ come from the germline V gene. For TCRbeta, the library was prepared with unique molecular identifiers. Each CDR3 protein gets one entry after TCRdb re-called the PCR reads with MiXCR. This table has some 550,000 distinct CDR3 sequences, around 23% appearing once. This specimen consisted of PBMCs, mostly from graft donor cells, obtained 360 days after TCRalphabeta/CD19-depleted stem cell transplant. This sequence joins TRBV7-6 and TRBJ2-1; D gene ambiguous. This TCR was sampled from a boy younger than two who had a stem cell transplant for acute myeloid leukemia, so the T cells may come from the graft donor. CDR3 DNA: TGTGCCAGCAGCTCTGCTGCGAGCTCCTACAATGAGCAGTTCTTC. Encoded protein: CASSSAASSYNEQFF.